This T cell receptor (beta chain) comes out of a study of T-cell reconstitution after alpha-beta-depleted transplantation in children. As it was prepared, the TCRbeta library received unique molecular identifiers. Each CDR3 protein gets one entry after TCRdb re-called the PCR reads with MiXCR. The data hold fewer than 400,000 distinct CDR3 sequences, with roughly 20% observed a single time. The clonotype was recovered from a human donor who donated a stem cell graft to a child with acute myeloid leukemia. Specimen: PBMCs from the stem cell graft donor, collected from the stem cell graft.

The CDR3 DNA reads as TGTGCCAGCAGCCATTTGACAGGGGGAATCGATGGCTACACCTTC. Translating gives CASSHLTGGIDGYTF. The chain links TRBV3-1 to TRBJ1-2; TRBD1 matches 9 bases. V lost 3 bases, J lost 6 bases, and 8 bases stayed unmatched. The CDR3 extends over 15 amino acids. Germline V gene data show CDR1 as LGHDT and CDR2 as YNNKEL (reference sequence).